The T cell receptor beta chain under discussion was sequenced for a study of vaccination and CD4 T cells after COVID-19. Turning to the study itself: Convalescent cases consisted of six males and four females, of whom two were Hispanic. Study observations and caveats: Convalescent patients had a median roughly 84% of post-vaccine SARS-CoV-2-reactive clones that were detected only after vaccination, not before it. Reactive clonotype counts went from median around 20 after infection to about 38 after vaccination, nonsignificantly.

Note on this clonotype: Its cognate antigen is unknown.

Cultured CD4+ T-cell DNA underwent Oncomine TCR Beta short-read sequencing. TCRdb redid the calling of the PCR reads with MiXCR, one entry per CDR3 protein. This sample has over 12,000 distinct CDR3 sequences, with 30% to 35% found just once. Treatment in this sample: roughly ten-day PBMC culture with coronavirus spike peptide pools or control peptides (ViraFEST assay). After being plated at two million per well, PBMCs were cultured with 10 IU/ml IL-2 and approximately 10 ug/ml peptide pools. Deletions cut 4 bases from V and 1 base from J, with 12 bases between. The CDR3 runs 14 residues. Germline V gene lookup returns CDR1 SGHRS and CDR2 YFSETQ.

The sequenced sample was CD4+ T cells from blood, cultured in vitro, obtained after SARS-CoV-2 vaccination. The receptor was derived from a human donor who had recovered from COVID-19. This chain links TRBV5-1 with TRBJ2-7; D possibly corresponds to TRBD2 (5 bases). The CDR3 loop is CASSPGEGSYEQYF. Written as DNA, the CDR3 is TGCGCCAGCAGCCCCGGCGAGGGTTCCTACGAGCAGTACTTC.